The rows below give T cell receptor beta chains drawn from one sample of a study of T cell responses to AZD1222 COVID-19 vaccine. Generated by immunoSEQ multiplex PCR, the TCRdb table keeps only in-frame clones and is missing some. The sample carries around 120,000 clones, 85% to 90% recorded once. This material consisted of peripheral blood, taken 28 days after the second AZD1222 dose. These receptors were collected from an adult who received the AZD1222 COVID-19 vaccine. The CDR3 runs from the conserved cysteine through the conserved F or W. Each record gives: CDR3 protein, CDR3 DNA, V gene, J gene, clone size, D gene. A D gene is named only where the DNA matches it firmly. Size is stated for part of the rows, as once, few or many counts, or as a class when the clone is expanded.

CASSESGAGVASSTDTQYF	TGTGCCAGCAGCGAAAGTGGAGCGGGGGTAGCCTCTAGCACAGATACGCAGTATTTT	TRBV11-2	TRBJ2-3	.	TRBD2
CASSIKTGAEKLFF	TGTGCCAGCTCCATTAAGACTGGTGCTGAAAAACTGTTTTTT	TRBV18	TRBJ1-4	.	.
CASSASADLSYEQYF	TGTGCCAGCAGCGCCTCGGCGGACCTCTCCTACGAGCAGTACTTC	TRBV9	TRBJ2-7	.	.
CASSIGQGRNGNTEAFF	TGTGCCAGTAGTATAGGGCAGGGGAGAAATGGGAACACTGAAGCTTTCTTT	TRBV19	TRBJ1-1	.	.
CASSRKPGTGGWNTGELFF	TGTGCCAGCAGCCGGAAGCCCGGGACAGGGGGCTGGAACACCGGGGAGCTGTTTTTT	TRBV9	TRBJ2-2	few	TRBD1
CASSSYSGQGGYGYTF	TGCGCCAGCAGCTCGTACTCCGGACAGGGCGGGTATGGCTACACCTTC	TRBV5-1	TRBJ1-2	few	TRBD1
CSVAQETQYF	TGCAGCGTTGCCCAAGAGACCCAGTACTTC	TRBV29-1	TRBJ2-5	few	.
CASMQGHSYEQYF	TGTGCCAGCATGCAGGGACACTCCTACGAGCAGTACTTC	TRBV28	TRBJ2-7	.	.
CASSGSIYNEQFF	TGTGCCAGCAGCGGCTCTATCTACAATGAGCAGTTCTTC	TRBV9	TRBJ2-1	.	.
CASSSEDRGGTEAFF	TGTGCCAGCAGTTCCGAGGACAGGGGGGGGACTGAAGCTTTCTTT	TRBV6-6	TRBJ1-1	.	TRBD1
CSVSRGADTQYF	TGCAGCGTCTCTAGGGGGGCAGATACGCAGTATTTT	TRBV29-1	TRBJ2-3	.	.
CASSLRDSGLAGDGEQFF	TGTGCCAGCAGCTTAAGGGATTCGGGCCTAGCGGGGGATGGTGAGCAGTTCTTC	TRBV7-2	TRBJ2-1	once	TRBD2
CAISEFKVGLGLTGELFF	TGTGCCATCAGTGAGTTTAAGGTGGGACTTGGACTTACCGGGGAGCTGTTTTTT	TRBV10-3	TRBJ2-2	once	.
CASSFQGTGELFF	TGTGCCAGCAGCTTTCAGGGGACCGGGGAGCTGTTTTTT	TRBV7-3	TRBJ2-2	few	.
CSVAQGDTQYF	TGCAGCGTGGCACAGGGTGATACGCAGTATTTT	TRBV29-1	TRBJ2-3	.	.
CASSEMAQPGGVQETQYF	TGTGCCAGCAGTGAAATGGCCCAACCGGGGGGGGTCCAAGAGACCCAGTACTTC	TRBV25-1	TRBJ2-5	.	TRBD2
CASTRDRGSNQPQHF	TGTGCCAGCACCCGGGACAGGGGTTCCAATCAGCCCCAGCATTTT	TRBV6-6	TRBJ1-5	.	TRBD1
CASSPDPFYGYTF	TGTGCCAGCAGCCCCGACCCATTCTATGGCTACACCTTC	TRBV9	TRBJ1-2	.	.
CASSIGTGYQPQHF	TGTGCCAGTAGTATAGGGACAGGGTATCAGCCCCAGCATTTT	TRBV19	TRBJ1-5	few	TRBD1
CASSVGSFNEQFF	TGTGCCAGCTCAGTTGGTAGTTTCAATGAGCAGTTCTTC	TRBV6-5	TRBJ2-1	.	.
CASSVDRGRGYTF	TGTGCCAGCAGCGTTGACAGGGGCAGGGGCTACACCTTC	TRBV11-2	TRBJ1-2	.	TRBD1
CASSQEFAGGPRPRYAVF	TGTGCCAGCAGCCAAGAGTTCGCGGGGGGGCCTCGGCCCAGATACGCAGTATTT	TRBV3-1/TRBV3-2	TRBJ2-3	.	TRBD2
CASSLSGAQTEAFF	TGTGCCAGCAGCTTATCAGGGGCTCAAACTGAAGCTTTCTTT	TRBV13	TRBJ1-1	once	.
CASSPGARGMNTEAFF	TGTGCCAGCAGCCCCGGCGCAAGGGGCATGAACACTGAAGCTTTCTTT	TRBV7-8	TRBJ1-1	.	.
CASRTERETGELFF	TGTGCCAGCAGGACGGAGCGGGAGACCGGGGAGCTGTTTTTT	TRBV6-5	TRBJ2-2	.	TRBD2
CASSPSGRGRETQYF	TGTGCCAGCAGCCCGAGCGGGAGGGGTCGAGAGACCCAGTACTTC	TRBV5-8	TRBJ2-5	.	TRBD2
CASSQQGDSNQPQHF	TGTGCCAGCAGCCAACAGGGAGATAGCAATCAGCCCCAGCATTTT	TRBV7-9	TRBJ1-5	.	.
CASSPGTGGRLNGYTF	TGTGCCAGCTCACCCGGGACAGGGGGCAGGCTAAATGGCTACACCTTC	TRBV18	TRBJ1-2	once	TRBD1
CAIRTGRGGSDTQYF	TGTGCCATCCGCACGGGGCGGGGGGGGTCAGATACGCAGTATTTT	TRBV10-3	TRBJ2-3	.	TRBD2
CASSYGRAYEQYF	TGTGCCAGCAGTTACGGGAGGGCCTACGAGCAGTACTTC	TRBV28	TRBJ2-7	.	TRBD2
CASSQDLVGGQPQHF	TGCGCCAGCAGCCAAGATTTGGTCGGGGGTCAGCCCCAGCATTTT	TRBV4-3	TRBJ1-5	.	.
CASRATTGAYSPLHF	TGTGCCAGCAGGGCAACGACAGGGGCATACTCACCCCTCCACTTT	TRBV2	TRBJ1-6	.	TRBD1
CASSPGQGGTYEQYF	TGTGCCAGCAGCCCAGGACAGGGGGGAACCTACGAGCAGTACTTC	TRBV7-7	TRBJ2-7	.	TRBD1
CASSLTQSNEKLFF	TGTGCCAGCAGCTTAACCCAGTCTAATGAAAAACTGTTTTTT	TRBV7-9	TRBJ1-4	.	.
CASSVGSGTGVQPQHF	TGTGCCAGCAGCGTAGGCTCCGGGACAGGGGTACAGCCCCAGCATTTT	TRBV9	TRBJ1-5	once	TRBD1
CASSEAGEAYEQYF	TGTGCCAGCAGTGAAGCGGGAGAGGCCTACGAGCAGTACTTC	TRBV6-1	TRBJ2-7	.	.
CASSPTDERTEAFF	TGTGCCAGCAGCCCGACAGACGAGCGAACTGAAGCTTTCTTT	TRBV2	TRBJ1-1	once	.
CTSSQDHDRGLSAGDTQYF	TGCACCAGCAGCCAAGACCACGATCGGGGACTGTCGGCCGGGGATACGCAGTATTTT	TRBV1	TRBJ2-3	.	.
CASSLRGASLAGGPYNEQFF	TGTGCCAGCAGTTTAAGGGGAGCTAGTCTGGCGGGGGGCCCTTACAATGAGCAGTTCTTC	TRBV27	TRBJ2-1	.	TRBD2
CASSQDTRATFSYEQYF	TGCGCCAGCAGCCAAGATACCCGGGCCACTTTCTCCTACGAGCAGTACTTC	TRBV4-3	TRBJ2-7	.	.
CASSLIGGSYEQYF	TGCGCCAGCAGCTTAATCGGGGGGTCCTACGAGCAGTACTTC	TRBV5-1	TRBJ2-7	few	TRBD2
CASNPGQGTGEQYF	TGTGCCAGTAATCCGGGACAGGGGACCGGCGAGCAGTACTTC	TRBV19	TRBJ2-7	.	TRBD1
CASSWTQETEAFF	TGTGCCAGCAGTTGGACCCAGGAGACTGAAGCTTTCTTT	TRBV12-3/TRBV12-4	TRBJ1-1	once	.
CAISESVGSVYGYTF	TGTGCCATCAGTGAGTCTGTGGGGTCGGTTTATGGCTACACCTTC	TRBV10-3	TRBJ1-2	.	.
CASSPLRQELAFF	TGTGCCAGCTCACCCCTACGACAGGAGTTAGCTTTCTTT	TRBV18	TRBJ1-1	.	.
CASSVSGTGELFF	TGTGCCAGCAGCGTATCGGGGACCGGGGAGCTGTTTTTT	TRBV9	TRBJ2-2	.	.
CASSRDRDEQYF	TGTGCCAGCAGCCGTGACAGGGACGAGCAGTACTTC	TRBV7-2	TRBJ2-7	.	TRBD1
CASTYLGTSGVLDTQYF	TGTGCCAGCACTTACCTCGGGACTAGCGGGGTTTTAGATACGCAGTATTTT	TRBV27	TRBJ2-3	.	TRBD2
CASSPQGAGTGELFF	TGTGCCAGCAGCCCACAGGGGGCGGGCACCGGGGAGCTGTTTTTT	TRBV7-2	TRBJ2-2	.	TRBD1
CAWSARQGGAPLHF	TGTGCCTGGAGTGCCCGACAGGGGGGGGCACCCCTCCACTTT	TRBV30	TRBJ1-6	.	TRBD1
CASSPPRDRELTEAFF	TGTGCCAGCAGCCCGCCCCGGGACAGGGAGTTGACTGAAGCTTTCTTT	TRBV7-9	TRBJ1-1	.	TRBD1
CASSLPHNQPQHF	TGTGCCAGCAGCTTACCTCACAATCAGCCCCAGCATTTT	TRBV11-1	TRBJ1-5	.	.
CASSLTAGDYNEQFF	TGTGCCAGCAGCTTAACGGCAGGGGACTACAATGAGCAGTTCTTC	TRBV7-3	TRBJ2-1	.	.
CASSLERPYEQYF	TGTGCCAGCAGCTTGGAGCGCCCCTACGAGCAGTACTTC	TRBV5-4	TRBJ2-7	.	.
CATSFQKGQSLTDTQYF	TGTGCCACCAGCTTTCAAAAGGGACAGAGCCTCACAGATACGCAGTATTTT	TRBV15	TRBJ2-3	.	TRBD1
CASSPRGTQGYGYTF	TGTGCCAGCAGCCCCCGGGGGACCCAAGGGTATGGCTACACCTTC	TRBV9	TRBJ1-2	once	.
CASRGGTDEQFF	TGTGCCAGCAGGGGAGGGACAGACGAGCAGTTCTTC	TRBV5-4	TRBJ2-1	.	.